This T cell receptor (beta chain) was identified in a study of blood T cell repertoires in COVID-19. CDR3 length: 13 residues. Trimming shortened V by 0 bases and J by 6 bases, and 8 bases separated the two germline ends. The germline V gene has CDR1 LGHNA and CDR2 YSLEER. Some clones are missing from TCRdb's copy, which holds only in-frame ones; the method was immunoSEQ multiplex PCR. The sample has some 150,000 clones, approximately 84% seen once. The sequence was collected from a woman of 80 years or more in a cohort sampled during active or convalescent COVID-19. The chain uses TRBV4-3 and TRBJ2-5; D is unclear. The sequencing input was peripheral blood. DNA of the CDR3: TGCGCCAGCAGCCAAGATAGAGTTCAGACCCAGTACTTC. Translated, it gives CASSQDRVQTQYF.